Below, 6 T cell receptor beta chains from the same sample are listed, as sequenced in a study of Graves' ophthalmopathy and Graves' hyperthyroidism. Amplification of the TCR beta CDR3 regions used RNA transcripts (as template). Amplification began with first-round RT-PCR using HTBI primers, then second-round multiplex PCR was performed. TCRdb passed the multiplex PCR reads through MiXCR, listing each CDR3 protein once. The profile shows hundreds of thousands of distinct CDR3 sequences, 22% of them singletons. Sequenced sample: peripheral blood. The source is a woman aged 18-30 years with stable Graves' hyperthyroidism. Some clones in this sample may be carry-over from other donors' samples.

This clonotype was recorded only once. This rearrangement joins TRBV2 to TRBJ2-7; D could derive from TRBD1 or TRBD2 (5 bases each). V lost 5 bases to trimming and J lost 7 bases, with 15 bases between them. CDR3 length: 13 amino acids. CDR1 is SNHLY and CDR2 is FYNNEI in the germline V gene. CDR3 residues: CASSRDLAIEQYF. The DNA of the CDR3 is TGTGCCAGCAGTCGGGACCTAGCTATTGAGCAGTACTTC.

This clonotype has ten or more counts. The gene calls are TRBV6-1 and TRBJ2-5, with 9 positions matching TRBD1. Per germline, CDR1 MNHNS and CDR2 SASEGT. V shed 5 bases, J shed 2 bases, and the junction held 6 bases outside the gene matches. There are 15 residues in the CDR3. Written as DNA, the CDR3 is TGTGCCAGCAGTCGACAGGGGGGCACTCAAGAGACCCAGTACTTC. This gives the protein CASSRQGGTQETQYF.

This clonotype has more than one count but fewer than ten. Germline is not matched at one junction end, which may reflect a read error. The genes are TRBV11-1 and TRBJ2-2; TRBD2 aligns across 7 bases. Germline CDR1 and CDR2: SGHAT and FQDESV (reference sequence). CDR3 length equals 16 residues. CDR3 sequence: CASINPGGTNTGELCF. The CDR3 DNA sequence: TGTGCCAGCATCAACCCGGGGGGAACGAACACCGGGGAGCTGTGTTTT.

This clonotype was counted ten times or more. The gene calls are TRBV7-3 and TRBJ2-7; a weak D match, TRBD2 (5 bases). The CDR3 totals 14 residues. Germline CDR1 reads SGHTA; CDR2 reads FQGTGA. V lost 1 base and J lost 1, with 8 bases in between. CDR3 in amino acids: CASSLSRDSYEQYF. In DNA form, the CDR3 reads TGTGCCAGCAGCTTAAGTCGGGATTCCTACGAGCAGTACTTC. The full variable domain, with the rest looked up from reference TRBV7-3 and TRBJ2-7, is GAGVSQTPSNKVTEKGKYVELRCDPISGHTALYWYRQSLGQGPEFLIYFQGTGAADDSGLPNDRFFAVRPEGSVSTLKIQRTERGDSAVYLCASSLSRDSYEQYFGPGTRLTVT.

The table lists this clonotype with many counts. The chain links TRBV5-1 to TRBJ1-2; possible D gene TRBD1, 5 bases. Trimming took 5 bases from V and 4 from J, leaving 12 bases between them. CDR1 and CDR2 (germline): SGHRS, YFSETQ. This CDR3 has 13 residues. The CDR3 protein is CASRGEQGYGYTF. The CDR3 nucleotides read TGCGCCAGCAGGGGTGAGCAGGGCTATGGCTACACCTTC. Drawing the rest from reference TRBV5-1 and TRBJ1-2, the complete variable domain is KAGVTQTPRYLIKTRGQQVTLSCSPISGHRSVSWYQQTPGQGLQFLFEYFSETQRNKGNFPGRFSGRQFSNSRSEMNVSTLELGDSALYLCASRGEQGYGYTFGSGTRLTVV.

In its sample, this clonotype was seen many times. A read error may account for a junction end that differs from germline. The CDR3 sequence is CASTLQPGKNIQYF. For the CDR3, the DNA is TGTGCCAGCACTTTACAGCCGGGCAAAAACATTCAGTACTTC. This chain uses TRBV12-3 or TRBV12-4 with TRBJ2-4; the D is unclear. The CDR3 sequence is 14 residues long.